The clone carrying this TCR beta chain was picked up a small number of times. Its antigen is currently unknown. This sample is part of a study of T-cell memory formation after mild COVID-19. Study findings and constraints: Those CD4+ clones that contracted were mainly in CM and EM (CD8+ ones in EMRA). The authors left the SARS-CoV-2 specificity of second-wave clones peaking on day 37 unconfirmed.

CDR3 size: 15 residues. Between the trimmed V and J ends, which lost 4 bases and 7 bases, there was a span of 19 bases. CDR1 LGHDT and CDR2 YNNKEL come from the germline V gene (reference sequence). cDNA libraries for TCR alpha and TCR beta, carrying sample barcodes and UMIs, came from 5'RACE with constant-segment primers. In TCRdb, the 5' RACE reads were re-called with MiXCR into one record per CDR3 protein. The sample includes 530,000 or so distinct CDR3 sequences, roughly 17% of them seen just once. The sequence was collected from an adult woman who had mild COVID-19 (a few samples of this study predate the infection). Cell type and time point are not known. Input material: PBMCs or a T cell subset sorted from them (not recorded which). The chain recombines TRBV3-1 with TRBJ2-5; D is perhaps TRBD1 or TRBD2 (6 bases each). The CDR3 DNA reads TGTGCCAGCAGCCCAGCGAGGGGGGATTGGGGGACCCAGTACTTC. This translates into CASSPARGDWGTQYF.